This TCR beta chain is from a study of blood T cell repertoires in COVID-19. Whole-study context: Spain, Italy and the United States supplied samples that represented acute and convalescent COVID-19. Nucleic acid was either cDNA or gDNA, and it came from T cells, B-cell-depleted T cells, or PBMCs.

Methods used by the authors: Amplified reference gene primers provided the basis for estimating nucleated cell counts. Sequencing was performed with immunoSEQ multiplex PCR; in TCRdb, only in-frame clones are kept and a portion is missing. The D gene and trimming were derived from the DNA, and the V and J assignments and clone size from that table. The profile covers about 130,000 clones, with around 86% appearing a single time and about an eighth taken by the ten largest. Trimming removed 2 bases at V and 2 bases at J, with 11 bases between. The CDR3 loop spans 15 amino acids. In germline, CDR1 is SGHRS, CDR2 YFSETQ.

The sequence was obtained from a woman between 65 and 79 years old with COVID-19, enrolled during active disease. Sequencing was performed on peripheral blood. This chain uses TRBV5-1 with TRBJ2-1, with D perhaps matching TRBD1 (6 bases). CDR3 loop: CASSLQGVPYNEQFF. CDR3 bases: TGCGCCAGCAGCTTACAGGGTGTTCCCTACAATGAGCAGTTCTTC.